This T cell receptor beta chain was sequenced for a study of blood T cells in healthy people across ages. The study, taken as a whole, reports: The fall in TCR beta diversity per million T cells was roughly linear with age.

There are 18 residues in the CDR3. Germline lookup yields CDR1 LGHNT and CDR2 FRNRAP. Deletions cut 0 bases from V and 5 bases from J, with 19 bases between. On this clonotype: Its matching antigen is unknown.

For the second PCR, which ran for roughly 6 to 12 cycles, a sample-barcoded 5' primer and a J-beta primer mix were used. One entry per CDR3 protein, called by TCRdb with MiXCR from the 5' RACE reads. Among under 1,000,000 distinct CDR3 sequences listed, around 34% were seen once. Sequencing input: blood. The TCR originated in a man between 18 and 35 years old in good health. V gene TRBV12-5 combines with J gene TRBJ2-2; possibly TRBD2 for D (7 bases). CDR3 in amino acids: CASGLVPKGGLRTGELFF. CDR3 DNA: TGTGCTAGTGGTTTGGTCCCCAAGGGGGGGCTAAGGACCGGGGAGCTGTTTTTT. The full variable domain, its missing parts supplied by reference TRBV12-5 and TRBJ2-2, is DARVTQTPRHKVTEMGQEVTMRCQPILGHNTVFWYRQTMMQGLELLAYFRNRAPLDDSGMPKDRFSAEMPDATLATLKIQPSEPRDSAVYFCASGLVPKGGLRTGELFFGEGSRLTVL.